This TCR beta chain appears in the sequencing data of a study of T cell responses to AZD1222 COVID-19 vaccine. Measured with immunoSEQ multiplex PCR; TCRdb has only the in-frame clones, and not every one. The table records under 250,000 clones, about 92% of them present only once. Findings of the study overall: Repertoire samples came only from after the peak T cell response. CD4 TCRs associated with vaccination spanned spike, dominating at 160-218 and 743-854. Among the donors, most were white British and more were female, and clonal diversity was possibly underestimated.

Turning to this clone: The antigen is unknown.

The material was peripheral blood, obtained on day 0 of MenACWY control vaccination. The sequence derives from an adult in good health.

CDR3 amino acids: CASSLDPRGLMNTEAFF. Written as DNA, the CDR3 is TGTGCCAGCAGCCTAGACCCGAGGGGGCTCATGAACACTGAAGCTTTCTTT. This sequence joins TRBV7-2 and TRBJ1-1; 7 bases fit TRBD1. CDR3 length equals 17 residues. V shed 5 bases and J 0 bases; nucleotides not matched to a gene: 12. Germline CDR1 reads SGHTA; CDR2 reads FQGNSA.